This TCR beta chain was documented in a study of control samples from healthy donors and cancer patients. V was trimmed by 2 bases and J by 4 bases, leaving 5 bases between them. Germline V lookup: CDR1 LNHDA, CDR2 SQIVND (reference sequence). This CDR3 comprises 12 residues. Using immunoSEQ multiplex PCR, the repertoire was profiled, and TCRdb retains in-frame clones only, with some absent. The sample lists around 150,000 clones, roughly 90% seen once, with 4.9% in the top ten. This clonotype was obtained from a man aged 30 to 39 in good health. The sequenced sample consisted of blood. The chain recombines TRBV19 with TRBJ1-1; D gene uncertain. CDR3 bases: TGTGCCAGTAGTATAAGATCCACTGAAGCTTTCTTT. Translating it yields CASSIRSTEAFF.